Following are 32 T cell receptor beta chains from one sample sequenced in a study of cytomegalovirus exposure and HLA in healthy donors (dated by TCRdb to between 2016 and 2019). Library method: the immunoSEQ multiplex PCR assay. A mixture of 60 forward primers for TCR Vbeta segments and 13 reverse primers for TCR Jbeta segments was used in the multiplex PCR. TCRdb took over this immuneACCESS table, retaining in-frame rearrangements with V and J assigned. Such tables are incomplete; in checked studies, under half of the missing clones stem from an unresolved V gene, and the remainder is unexplained. Here the sample has some 200,000 clones; 75% to 85% occur a single time. About 2.5% of the sample goes to the ten largest clones. Sequenced: PBMCs. Receptors originate from a woman between 50 and 59 years old in good health and CMV-seronegative.

The chain recombines TRBV19 with TRBJ2-5, with TRBD2 matching 13 bases. Near its end, the DNA agrees better with TRBJ2-7, so the J call may be wrong. CDR1 is LNHDA and CDR2 is SQIVND in the germline V gene (reference sequence). This CDR3 spans 14 amino acids. This CDR3 is CASQLAGGQYEQYF. The CDR3 region has the DNA TGTGCCAGCCAACTAGCGGGGGGGCAGTACGAGCAGTACTTC.

This clone was recorded only once. The sample carries other DNA sequences with the same CDR3. The chain couples TRBV18 to TRBJ1-1; TRBD1 agrees at 7 bases. Trimming removed 3 bases from V and 0 bases from J; junction bases left unmatched: 1. The germline V gene encodes CDR1 KGHSH and CDR2 LQKENI. This CDR3 spans 14 amino acids. CDR3 nucleotides: TGTGCCAGCTCACCGGGACAGATGAACACTGAAGCTTTCTTT. It encodes CASSPGQMNTEAFF.

The rearrangement joins TRBV6-5 to TRBJ1-1, with 8 bases identical to TRBD1. Germline CDR1 and CDR2: MNHEY and SVGAGI. The CDR3 runs 14 residues. The V gene end was trimmed by 6 bases and the J gene end by 4 bases; junction bases not matched to a gene: 7. In DNA, the CDR3 is TGTGCCAGCAGCCCTAACAGGGGGGGCACTGAAGCTTTCTTT. Protein: CASSPNRGGTEAFF.

This clone was seen a single time. The chain has TRBV6-5 and TRBJ2-3; D is perhaps TRBD1 (5 bases). This CDR3 has 14 amino acids. Between the trimmed V and J ends, which lost 4 bases and 0 bases, there was a span of 8 bases. Germline CDR1 and CDR2: MNHEY and SVGAGI. The CDR3 region has the DNA TGTGCCAGCAGTTCGGACATTAGCACAGATACGCAGTATTTT. This codes for CASSSDISTDTQYF.

The V and J genes are TRBV2 and TRBJ2-1; TRBD2 is a possible D gene (6 bases). The CDR3 is made up of 14 amino acids. Trimming pared 10 bases from V and 2 bases from J, leaving 15 bases between. Germline CDR1 reads SNHLY; CDR2 reads FYNNEI. CDR3: CATKPRETYNEQFF. CDR3 in DNA: TGTGCCACGAAGCCCCGGGAGACCTACAATGAGCAGTTCTTC.

V and J are TRBV7-3 and TRBJ2-1; D might be TRBD2 (6 bases). Trimming cost V 5 bases and J 6 bases, with 14 bases left between them. Germline-derived CDR1 and CDR2 are SGHTA and FQGTGA. The CDR3 consists of 14 residues. CDR3 region: CASSEGLTANEQFF. For the CDR3, the DNA is TGTGCCAGCAGCGAGGGACTCACTGCCAATGAGCAGTTCTTC.

The rearrangement uses TRBV5-1 and TRBJ1-2; tentative D call: TRBD1 (5 bases). Between the trimmed V and J ends, which lost 4 bases and 2 bases, there was a span of 21 bases. The CDR3 sequence is 17 residues long. Germline assignment: CDR1 SGHRS and CDR2 YFSETQ. The CDR3 coding sequence is TGCGCCAGCAGCCCCGGAGGGACGGGGGTACGGAACTATGGCTACACCTTC. It translates to CASSPGGTGVRNYGYTF.

The J gene is TRBJ2-7, the V gene TRBV11-1, with TRBD1 matching 7 bases. Per the germline V gene, CDR1 is SGHAT and CDR2 is FQDESV (reference sequence). The CDR3 sequence is 14 residues long. Trimming cost V 5 bases and J 4 bases; bases outside gene matches: 8. The CDR3 spells CASSPPGQKYEQYF. The DNA of the CDR3 is TGTGCCAGCAGCCCACCGGGACAGAAATACGAGCAGTACTTC.

This clone was seen only once. This chain joins TRBV5-8 and TRBJ2-1; TRBD2 aligns across 13 bases. The germline V gene has CDR1 SGHTS and CDR2 YDEGEE. This CDR3 is 15 amino acids long. J lost 4 bases, V lost 4 bases, and 2 bases had no gene match. This CDR3 is CASSVGLAGYNEQFF. CDR3 in DNA: TGTGCCAGCAGCGTGGGACTAGCGGGGTACAATGAGCAGTTCTTC.

This chain links TRBV9 with TRBJ2-7; 7 bases are shared with TRBD2. Germline CDR1 is SGDLS and CDR2 is YYNGEE. This CDR3 has 14 amino acids. Trimming removed 0 bases from V and 4 bases from J; junction bases left unmatched: 4. The chain's CDR3 is CASSVAGRGYEQYF. As DNA, the CDR3 is TGTGCCAGCAGCGTAGCGGGGAGGGGTTACGAGCAGTACTTC.

This clone was observed a few times. The gene calls are TRBV28 and TRBJ2-6; TRBD2 matches 7 bases. Germline V gene sequence: CDR1 MDHEN, CDR2 SYDVKM. The CDR3 is 16 amino acids. The V and J ends lost 4 bases and 0 bases, in that order; junction bases with no gene match: 3. The CDR3 here is CASSYPGGSGANVLTF. CDR3 sequence (DNA): TGTGCCAGCAGTTATCCGGGGGGCTCTGGGGCCAACGTCCTGACTTTC.

This chain connects TRBV6-6 to TRBJ1-2; D unclear. This CDR3 is 16 amino acids long. Germline V gives CDR1 MNHNY, CDR2 SVGAGI (reference sequence). V lost 6 bases and J lost 3, with 20 bases in between. CDR3 coding DNA: TGTGCCAGCAGCCCGTTCCGGGAAGCGCAGGACTATGGCTACACCTTC. It specifies CASSPFREAQDYGYTF.

The chain carries TRBV9 and TRBJ2-1; TRBD1 agrees at 8 bases. Germline trimming cut 1 base from V and 4 bases from J; bases unmatched to any gene: 1. Germline V gene data show CDR1 as SGDLS and CDR2 as YYNGEE. The CDR3 is made up of 14 amino acids. The CDR3 spells CASSVTGGYNEQFF. The CDR3 coding sequence is TGTGCCAGCAGCGTAACAGGGGGGTACAATGAGCAGTTCTTC.

Comment on this clone: Other DNA variants within this sample encode the same CDR3. The chain joins TRBV5-8 to TRBJ2-7; tentative D call: TRBD1 (6 bases). The CDR3 contains 15 residues. Germline V gene sequence: CDR1 SGHTS, CDR2 YDEGEE. Trimming pared 1 base from V and 4 bases from J, leaving 15 bases between. The CDR3 protein is CASSLSNVRGYEQYF. The CDR3, as DNA: TGTGCCAGCAGCTTGAGTAATGTCAGGGGATACGAGCAGTACTTC.

DNA of the CDR3: TGTGCCAGCAGCCCCGGCGGGGTGGATGAAAAACTGTTTTTT. This translates into CASSPGGVDEKLFF. This chain joins TRBV9 and TRBJ1-4; D is undetermined. The germline V gene has CDR1 SGDLS and CDR2 YYNGEE. Trimming pared 4 bases from V and 6 bases from J, leaving 13 bases between. CDR3 length: 14 amino acids.

The count of this clone is one. The V and J genes are TRBV4-1 and TRBJ1-4; TRBD1 matches at 8 bases. CDR3 size: 15 residues. Germline V gives CDR1 MGHRA, CDR2 YSYEKL. After removal of 0 bases from V and 7 bases from J, the junction contained 4 bases not matched to a gene. The CDR3 loop reads CASSQEQGGSEKLFF. The CDR3 DNA reads TGCGCCAGCAGCCAAGAACAGGGGGGGAGTGAAAAACTGTTTTTT.

The chain joins TRBV6-4 to TRBJ1-2; 7 bases fit TRBD1. Losses at the gene ends were 3 bases for V and 5 bases for J; bases not matched to a gene: 6. Germline V gives CDR1 MRHNA, CDR2 SNTAGT. The CDR3 extends over 14 amino acids. This chain's CDR3 is CASSDSPRGYGYTF. As DNA, the CDR3 is TGTGCCAGCAGTGATTCCCCCAGGGGGTATGGCTACACCTTC.

J is TRBJ2-1 and V is TRBV7-2; D ambiguous. Germline-derived CDR1 and CDR2 are SGHTA and FQGNSA. V lost 4 bases, J lost 7 bases, and 5 bases lay in between. The CDR3 is 11 residues long. The DNA of the CDR3 is TGTGCCAGCAGCTATGCGAATGAGCAGTTCTTC. Encoded protein: CASSYANEQFF.

This clone was observed a handful of times. The chain combines TRBV27 with TRBJ1-5; 8 nucleotides align to TRBD1. There are 19 residues in the CDR3. V shed 1 base, J shed 3 bases, and the junction held 14 bases outside the gene matches. Per germline, CDR1 MNHEY and CDR2 SMNVEV (reference sequence). CDR3: CASSLFSRTGPVTNQPQHF. In DNA form, the CDR3 reads TGTGCCAGCAGTTTATTTTCCCGGACAGGGCCCGTGACCAATCAGCCCCAGCATTTT.

By its share, this clone is medium-sized. CDR3 sequence reads: CASSQGPDSFF. CDR3 in DNA: TGCGCCAGCAGCCAAGGCCCCGACAGCTTCTTT. The chain is built from TRBV4-3 and TRBJ1-1; tentatively, D is TRBD1 (5 bases). V lost 1 base and J 14 bases, leaving 11 bases between the germline ends. The CDR3 spans 11 residues. CDR1 is LGHNA and CDR2 is YSLEER in the germline V gene.

V and J are TRBV7-9 and TRBJ2-5; a possible D gene is TRBD2 (7 bases). The V gene's germline CDR1 is SEHNR and CDR2 FQNEAQ (reference sequence). V was trimmed by 6 bases and J by 1 base, leaving 15 bases between them. This CDR3 region has 15 residues. CDR3 DNA sequence: TGTGCCAGCAGTGGGGGGCGGGGGATCCAAGAGACCCAGTACTTC. Residues: CASSGGRGIQETQYF.

In this sample, this clone turned up once. This rearrangement joins TRBV13 to TRBJ2-1; TRBD2 matches 13 bases. This CDR3 is built from 15 residues. Per germline, CDR1 PRHDT and CDR2 FYEKMQ (reference sequence). The V segment lost 2 bases and the J segment 6 bases; nucleotides outside the gene matches: 1. This CDR3 is CASSLTSGRGNEQFF. In DNA, the CDR3 is TGTGCCAGCAGCTTAACTAGCGGGAGGGGCAATGAGCAGTTCTTC.

This clone was found a few times. CDR3 sequence (DNA): TGTGCCAGCAGTGGGAACCCAGGGACTGAAGCTTTCTTT. Translation gives CASSGNPGTEAFF. The gene calls are TRBV25-1 and TRBJ1-1; D perhaps matches TRBD1 (5 bases). Trimming removed 4 bases from V and 5 bases from J, with 11 bases in between. Germline V gives CDR1 MGHDK, CDR2 SYGVNS. There are 13 residues in the CDR3.

The chain couples TRBV19 to TRBJ1-1, with TRBD1 matching over 9 bases. Germline-derived CDR1 and CDR2 are LNHDA and SQIVND (reference sequence). The V and J ends lost 0 bases and 5 bases, in that order; junction bases with no gene match: 16. This CDR3 contains 19 residues. The CDR3 DNA is TGTGCCAGTAGTATAGATCGGCGAGGGACAGGGAAATCGAAAACTGAAGCTTTCTTT. It codes for CASSIDRRGTGKSKTEAFF.

In its sample, this clone was seen a few times. The chain links TRBV9 to TRBJ2-5; 8 positions match TRBD2. V was pared by 0 bases and J by 5 bases, with 12 bases of the junction left unmatched. The CDR3 covers 17 residues. Germline loops: CDR1 SGDLS, CDR2 YYNGEE. The CDR3 loop reads CASSVDGGDLPGETQYF. CDR3 nucleotides: TGTGCCAGCAGCGTAGACGGGGGGGACCTCCCCGGGGAGACCCAGTACTTC.

V gene TRBV29-1 combines with J gene TRBJ2-7; TRBD2 aligns across 7 bases. The CDR3 contains 12 residues. The J segment lost 4 bases and the V segment lost 8 bases, leaving 8 bases of the junction unmatched. Germline CDR1 and CDR2: SQVTM and ANQGSEA. Written as DNA, the CDR3 is TGCAGCTCTAGGAACGGGAGGTACGAGCAGTACTTC. Translation: CSSRNGRYEQYF.

On this clone: The sample contains more than one DNA sequence encoding this CDR3. The gene calls are TRBV28 and TRBJ1-4; 9 bases match TRBD1. Germline V gene lookup returns CDR1 MDHEN and CDR2 SYDVKM. Trimming took 4 bases from V and 3 from J; bases not matched to a gene: 9. The CDR3 has 17 residues. The CDR3 DNA reads TGTGCCAGCAGTTATAGCCTGGGACAGGGCGCTAATGAAAAACTGTTTTTT. This codes for CASSYSLGQGANEKLFF.

V usage is TRBV18 and J usage is TRBJ1-5; D is perhaps TRBD1 (5 bases). CDR1 is KGHSH and CDR2 is LQKENI in the germline V gene. This CDR3 is 12 amino acids long. V gave up 6 bases and J gave up 6 bases, with 9 bases separating them. CDR3 in DNA: TGTGCCAGCTCCCCCGGGGGTCAGCCCCAGCATTTT. Residues: CASSPGGQPQHF. The full variable domain, in which reference TRBV18 and TRBJ1-5 provide the parts outside the CDR3, is NAGVMQNPRHLVRRRGQEARLRCSPMKGHSHVYWYRQLPEEGLKFMVYLQKENIIDESGMPKERFSAEFPKEGPSILRIQQVVRGDSAAYFCASSPGGQPQHFGDGTRLSIL.

This rearrangement joins TRBV10-2 to TRBJ1-1; 7 bases are shared with TRBD1. CDR1 is WSHSY, CDR2 SAAADI, per germline. The CDR3 covers 13 residues. V shed 4 bases and J 5 bases; nucleotides not matched to a gene: 4. The DNA of the CDR3 is TGCGCCAGCAGTGGACAGGGAAAAACTGAAGCTTTCTTT. Translating gives CASSGQGKTEAFF.

The table lists this clone with a count of one. CDR3 DNA sequence: TGCGCCAGCAGCTTGCCAGACTCTTTAGCCAAAAACATTCAGTACTTC. It specifies CASSLPDSLAKNIQYF. The chain links TRBV5-1 to TRBJ2-4; D unresolved. The germline gives CDR1 SGHRS, CDR2 YFSETQ. The CDR3 extends over 16 amino acids. Trimming took 1 base from V and 0 from J, leaving 11 bases between them.

This clone came up once. The CDR3: CASSGGVTRTDTQYF. CDR3 coding DNA: TGCGCCAGCAGCGGGGGGGTTACGCGCACAGATACGCAGTATTTT. The chain recombines TRBV5-1 with TRBJ2-3; 7 bases line up with TRBD2. This CDR3 region has 15 residues. Germline V gene lookup returns CDR1 SGHRS and CDR2 YFSETQ. The trim removed 4 bases at V and 1 base at J, leaving 6 bases unmatched.

This clone was detected only once. The chain employs TRBV29-1 and TRBJ2-4, with 8 bases fitting TRBD1. CDR1 is SQVTM and CDR2 is ANQGSEA in the germline V gene. The CDR3 consists of 14 residues. V was clipped by 7 bases and J by 0 bases; unmatched bases: 5. CDR3 bases: TGCAGCGACCAGGGGGCACTAGCCAAAAACATTCAGTACTTC. This codes for CSDQGALAKNIQYF. The variable domain in full, completed from reference TRBV29-1 and TRBJ2-4, reads SAVISQKPSRDICQRGTSLTIQCQVDSQVTMMFWYRQQPGQSLTLIATANQGSEATYESGFVIDKFPISRPNLTFSTLTVSNMSPEDSSIYLCSDQGALAKNIQYFGAGTRLSVL.